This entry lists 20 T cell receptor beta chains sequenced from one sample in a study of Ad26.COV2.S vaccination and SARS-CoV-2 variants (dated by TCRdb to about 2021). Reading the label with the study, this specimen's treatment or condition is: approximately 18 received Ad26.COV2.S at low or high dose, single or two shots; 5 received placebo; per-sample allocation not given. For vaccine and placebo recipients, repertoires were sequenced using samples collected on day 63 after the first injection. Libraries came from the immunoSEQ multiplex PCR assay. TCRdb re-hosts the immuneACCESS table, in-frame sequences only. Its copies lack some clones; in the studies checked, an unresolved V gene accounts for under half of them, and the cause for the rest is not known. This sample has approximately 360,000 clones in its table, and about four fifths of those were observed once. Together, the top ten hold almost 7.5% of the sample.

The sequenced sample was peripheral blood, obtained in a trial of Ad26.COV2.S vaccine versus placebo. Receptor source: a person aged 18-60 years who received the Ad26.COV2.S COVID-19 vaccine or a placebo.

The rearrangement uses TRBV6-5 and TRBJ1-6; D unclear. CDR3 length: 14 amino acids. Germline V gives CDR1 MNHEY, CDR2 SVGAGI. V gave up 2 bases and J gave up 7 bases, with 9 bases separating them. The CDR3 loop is CASSYSGTNSPLHF. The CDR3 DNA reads TGTGCCAGCAGTTACAGCGGTACAAATTCACCCCTCCACTTT.

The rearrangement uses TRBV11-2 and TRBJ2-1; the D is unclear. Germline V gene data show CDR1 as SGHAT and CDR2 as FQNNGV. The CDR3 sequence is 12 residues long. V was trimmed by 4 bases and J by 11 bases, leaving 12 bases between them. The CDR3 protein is CASSSQPFKQFF. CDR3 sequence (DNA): TGTGCCAGCAGCTCCCAGCCGTTTAAGCAGTTCTTC.

This chain's CDR3 is CASSSRVAPNTGELFF. The CDR3 nucleotides read TGTGCCAGCAGTTCCCGGGTAGCGCCGAACACCGGGGAGCTGTTTTTT. This chain links TRBV6-5 with TRBJ2-2, with D perhaps TRBD2 (5 bases). V was trimmed by 4 bases and J by 0 bases, leaving 12 bases between them. The CDR3 consists of 16 residues. Germline values: CDR1 MNHEY, CDR2 SVGAGI.

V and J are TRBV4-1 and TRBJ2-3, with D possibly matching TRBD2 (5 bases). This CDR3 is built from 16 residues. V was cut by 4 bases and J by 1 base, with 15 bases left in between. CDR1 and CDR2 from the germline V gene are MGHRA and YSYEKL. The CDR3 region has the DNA TGCGCCAGCAGCCGGCTAGTCGGGGTGGGCACAGATACGCAGTATTTT. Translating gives CASSRLVGVGTDTQYF.

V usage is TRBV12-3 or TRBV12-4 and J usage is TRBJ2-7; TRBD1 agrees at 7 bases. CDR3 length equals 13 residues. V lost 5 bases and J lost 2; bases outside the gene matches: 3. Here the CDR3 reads CASSGDRAYEQYF. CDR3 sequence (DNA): TGTGCCAGCAGTGGAGACAGGGCCTACGAGCAGTACTTC.

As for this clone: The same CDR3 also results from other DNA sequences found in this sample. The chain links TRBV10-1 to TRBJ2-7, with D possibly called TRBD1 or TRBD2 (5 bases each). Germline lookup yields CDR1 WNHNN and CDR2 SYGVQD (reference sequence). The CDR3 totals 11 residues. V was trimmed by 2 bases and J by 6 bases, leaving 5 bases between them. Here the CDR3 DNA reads TGCGCCAGCAGTGAGGGGGGCGAGCAGTACTTC. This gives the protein CASSEGGEQYF.

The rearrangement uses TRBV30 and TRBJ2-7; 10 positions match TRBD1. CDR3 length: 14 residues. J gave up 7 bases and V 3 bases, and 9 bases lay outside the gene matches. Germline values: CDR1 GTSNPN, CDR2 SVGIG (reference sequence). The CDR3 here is CAWRSTGGEGEQYF. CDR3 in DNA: TGTGCCTGGAGATCGACAGGGGGCGAAGGAGAGCAGTACTTC.

This chain's CDR3 is CASSGVGQGEQYF. The DNA for the CDR3 is TGCGCCAGCAGCGGAGTGGGACAGGGGGAGCAGTACTTC. V and J are TRBV5-1 and TRBJ2-7, with 10 bases fitting TRBD1. V gave up 4 bases and J gave up 7 bases; unmatched junction bases: 5. The length of the CDR3 is 13 residues. CDR1 and CDR2 (germline): SGHRS, YFSETQ. Looking up the rest from reference TRBV5-1 and TRBJ2-7 gives the full variable domain: KAGVTQTPRYLIKTRGQQVTLSCSPISGHRSVSWYQQTPGQGLQFLFEYFSETQRNKGNFPGRFSGRQFSNSRSEMNVSTLELGDSALYLCASSGVGQGEQYFGPGTRLTVT.

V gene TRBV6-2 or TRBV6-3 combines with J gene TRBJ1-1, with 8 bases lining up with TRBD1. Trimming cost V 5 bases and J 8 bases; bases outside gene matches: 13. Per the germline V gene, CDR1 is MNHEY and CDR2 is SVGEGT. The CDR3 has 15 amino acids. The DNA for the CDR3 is TGTGCCAGCAGTACCGCCGGGACAGGTGACTTCGAAGCTTTCTTT. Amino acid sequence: CASSTAGTGDFEAFF.

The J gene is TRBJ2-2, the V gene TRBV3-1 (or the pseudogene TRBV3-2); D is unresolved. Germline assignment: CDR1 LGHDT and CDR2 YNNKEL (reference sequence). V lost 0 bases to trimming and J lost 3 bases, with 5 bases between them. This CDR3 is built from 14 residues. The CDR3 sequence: CASSQERDTGELFF. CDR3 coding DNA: TGTGCCAGCAGCCAAGAACGTGACACCGGGGAGCTGTTTTTT.

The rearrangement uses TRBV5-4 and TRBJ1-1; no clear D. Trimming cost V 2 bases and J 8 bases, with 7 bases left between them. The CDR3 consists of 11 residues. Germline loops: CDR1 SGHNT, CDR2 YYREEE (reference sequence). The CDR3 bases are TGTGCCAGCAGCTTTGCAGCGGAAGCTTTCTTT. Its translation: CASSFAAEAFF.

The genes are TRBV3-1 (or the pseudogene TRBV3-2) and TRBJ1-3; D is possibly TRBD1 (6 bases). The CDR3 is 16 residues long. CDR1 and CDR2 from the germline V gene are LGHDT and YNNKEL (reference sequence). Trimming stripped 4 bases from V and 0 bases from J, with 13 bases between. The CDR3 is CASSRITGSSGNTIYF. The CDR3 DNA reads TGTGCCAGCAGCCGGATTACAGGGAGCTCTGGAAACACCATATATTTT.

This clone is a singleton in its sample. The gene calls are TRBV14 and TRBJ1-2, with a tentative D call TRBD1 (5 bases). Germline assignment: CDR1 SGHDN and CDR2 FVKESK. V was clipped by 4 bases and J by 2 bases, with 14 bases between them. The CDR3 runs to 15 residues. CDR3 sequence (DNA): TGTGCCAGCAGCCCGGGACGAAACTGGAACTATGGCTACACCTTC. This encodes CASSPGRNWNYGYTF.

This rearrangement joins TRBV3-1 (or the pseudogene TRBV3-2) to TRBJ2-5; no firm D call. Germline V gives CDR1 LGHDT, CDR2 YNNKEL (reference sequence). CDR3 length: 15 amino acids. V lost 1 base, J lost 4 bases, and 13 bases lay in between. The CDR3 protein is CASSQVGGGTETQYF. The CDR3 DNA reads TGTGCCAGCAGCCAAGTGGGTGGCGGAACAGAGACCCAGTACTTC.

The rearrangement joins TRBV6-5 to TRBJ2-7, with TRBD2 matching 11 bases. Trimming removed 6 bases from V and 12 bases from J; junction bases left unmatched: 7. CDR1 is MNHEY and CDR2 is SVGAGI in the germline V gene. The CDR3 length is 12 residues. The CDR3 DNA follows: TGTGCCAGCAGGTCTAGCGGGAGGCGGGCGTACTTC. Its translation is CASRSSGRRAYF.

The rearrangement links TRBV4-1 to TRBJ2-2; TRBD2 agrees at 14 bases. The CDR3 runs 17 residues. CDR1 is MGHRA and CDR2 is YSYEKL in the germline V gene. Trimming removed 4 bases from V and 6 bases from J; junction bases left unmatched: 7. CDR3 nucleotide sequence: TGCGCCAGCAGCCCCAGACTAGCGGGAGGGCCAGCCGGGGAGCTGTTTTTT. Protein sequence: CASSPRLAGGPAGELFF.

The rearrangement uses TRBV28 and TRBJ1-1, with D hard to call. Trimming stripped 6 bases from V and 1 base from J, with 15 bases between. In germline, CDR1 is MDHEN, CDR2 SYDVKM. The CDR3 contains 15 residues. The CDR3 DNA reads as TGTGCCAGCAGGATGGGCGGACGGGCGAACACTGAAGCTTTCTTT. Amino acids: CASRMGGRANTEAFF.

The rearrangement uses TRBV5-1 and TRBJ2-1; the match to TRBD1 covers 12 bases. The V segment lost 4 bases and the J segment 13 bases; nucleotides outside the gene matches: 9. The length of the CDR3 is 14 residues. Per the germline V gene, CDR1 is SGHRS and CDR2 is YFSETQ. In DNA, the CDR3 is TGCGCCAGCAGCACCGGGACAGGGGGCCTGACACAGTTCTTC. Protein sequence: CASSTGTGGLTQFF.

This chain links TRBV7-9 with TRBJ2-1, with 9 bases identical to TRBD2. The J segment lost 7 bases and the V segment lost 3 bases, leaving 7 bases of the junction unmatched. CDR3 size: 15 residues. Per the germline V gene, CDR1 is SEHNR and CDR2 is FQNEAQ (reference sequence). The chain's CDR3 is CASSLAGGLGNEQFF. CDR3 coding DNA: TGTGCCAGCAGCTTGGCGGGGGGGCTCGGGAATGAGCAGTTCTTC.

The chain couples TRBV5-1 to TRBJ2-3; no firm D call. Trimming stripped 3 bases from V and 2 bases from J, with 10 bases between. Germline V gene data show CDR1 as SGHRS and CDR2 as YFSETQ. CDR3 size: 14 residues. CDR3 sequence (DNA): TGCGCCAGCAGCTCAACCACAGACACAGATACGCAGTATTTT. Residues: CASSSTTDTDTQYF.